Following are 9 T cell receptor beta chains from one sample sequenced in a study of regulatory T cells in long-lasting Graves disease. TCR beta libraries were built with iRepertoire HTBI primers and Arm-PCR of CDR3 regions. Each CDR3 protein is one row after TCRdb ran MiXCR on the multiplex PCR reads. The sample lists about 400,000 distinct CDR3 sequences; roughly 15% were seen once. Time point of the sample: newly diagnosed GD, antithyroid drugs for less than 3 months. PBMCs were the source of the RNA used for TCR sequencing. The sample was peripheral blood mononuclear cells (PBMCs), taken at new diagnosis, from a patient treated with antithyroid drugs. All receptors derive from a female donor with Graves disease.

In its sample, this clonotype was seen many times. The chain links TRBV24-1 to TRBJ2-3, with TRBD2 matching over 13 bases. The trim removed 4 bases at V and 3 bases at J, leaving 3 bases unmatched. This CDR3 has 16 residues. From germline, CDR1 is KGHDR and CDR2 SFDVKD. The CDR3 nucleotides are TGTGCCACCAGTGACCCGGGACTAGCGGGAACAGATACGCAGTATTTT. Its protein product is CATSDPGLAGTDTQYF.

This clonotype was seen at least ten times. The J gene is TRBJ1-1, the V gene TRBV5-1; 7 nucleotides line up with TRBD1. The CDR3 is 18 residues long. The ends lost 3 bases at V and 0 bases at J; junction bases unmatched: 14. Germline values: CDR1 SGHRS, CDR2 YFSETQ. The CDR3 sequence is CASSWATGWPLMNTEAFF. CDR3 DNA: TGCGCCAGCAGCTGGGCGACAGGGTGGCCTTTGATGAACACTGAAGCTTTCTTT. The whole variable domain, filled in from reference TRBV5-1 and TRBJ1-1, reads KAGVTQTPRYLIKTRGQQVTLSCSPISGHRSVSWYQQTPGQGLQFLFEYFSETQRNKGNFPGRFSGRQFSNSRSEMNVSTLELGDSALYLCASSWATGWPLMNTEAFFGQGTRLTVV.

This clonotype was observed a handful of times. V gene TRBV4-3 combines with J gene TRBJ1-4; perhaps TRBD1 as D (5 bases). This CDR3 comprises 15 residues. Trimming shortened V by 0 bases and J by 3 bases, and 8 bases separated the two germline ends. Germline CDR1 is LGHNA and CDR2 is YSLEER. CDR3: CASSQEGLSNEKLFF. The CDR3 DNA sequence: TGCGCCAGCAGCCAAGAGGGGCTATCTAATGAAAAACTGTTTTTT.

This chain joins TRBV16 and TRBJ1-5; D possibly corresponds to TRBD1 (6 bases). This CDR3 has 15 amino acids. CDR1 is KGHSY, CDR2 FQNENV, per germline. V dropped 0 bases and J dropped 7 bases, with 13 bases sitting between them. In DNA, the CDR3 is TGTGCCAGCAGCCAATCCTCGACAGGTGGCCAGCCCCAGCATTTT. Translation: CASSQSSTGGQPQHF.

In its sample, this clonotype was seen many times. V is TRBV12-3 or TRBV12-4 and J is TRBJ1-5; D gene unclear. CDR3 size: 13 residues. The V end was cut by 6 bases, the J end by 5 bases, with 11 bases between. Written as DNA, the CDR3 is TGTGCCAGCAGCCTCACTCCTGATCAGCCCCAGCATTTT. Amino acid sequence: CASSLTPDQPQHF.

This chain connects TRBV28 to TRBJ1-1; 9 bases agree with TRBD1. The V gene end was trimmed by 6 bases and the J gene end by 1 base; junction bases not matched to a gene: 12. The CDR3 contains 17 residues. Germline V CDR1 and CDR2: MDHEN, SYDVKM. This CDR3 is CASSIKPGQGGNTEAFF. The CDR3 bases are TGTGCCAGCAGCATCAAGCCGGGACAGGGCGGGAACACTGAAGCTTTCTTT. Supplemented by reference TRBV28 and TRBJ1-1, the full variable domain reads DVKVTQSSRYLVKRTGEKVFLECVQDMDHENMFWYRQDPGLGLRLIYFSYDVKMKEKGDIPEGYSVSREKKERFSLILESASTNQTSMYLCASSIKPGQGGNTEAFFGQGTRLTVV.

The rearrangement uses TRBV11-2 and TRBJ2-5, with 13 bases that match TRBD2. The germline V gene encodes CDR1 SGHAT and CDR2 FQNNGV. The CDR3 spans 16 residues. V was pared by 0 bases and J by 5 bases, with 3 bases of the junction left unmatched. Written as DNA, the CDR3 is TGTGCCAGCAGCTTAGAACTAGCGGGAGGGTTGGAGACCCAGTACTTC. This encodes CASSLELAGGLETQYF.

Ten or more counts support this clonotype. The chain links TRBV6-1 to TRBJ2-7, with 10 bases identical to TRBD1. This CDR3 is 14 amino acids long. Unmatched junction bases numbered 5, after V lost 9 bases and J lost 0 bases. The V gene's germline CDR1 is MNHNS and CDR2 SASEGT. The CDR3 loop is CASYRDRGSYEQYF. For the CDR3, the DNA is TGTGCCAGTTACCGGGACAGGGGCTCCTACGAGCAGTACTTC.

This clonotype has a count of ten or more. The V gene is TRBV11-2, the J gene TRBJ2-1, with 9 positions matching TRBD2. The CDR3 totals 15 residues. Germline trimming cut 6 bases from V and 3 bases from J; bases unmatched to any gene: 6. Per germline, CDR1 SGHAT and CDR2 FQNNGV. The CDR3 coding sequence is TGTGCCAGCAGTCTTAGCGGGAGCATCTACAATGAGCAGTTCTTC. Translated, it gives CASSLSGSIYNEQFF.